These T cell receptor beta chains were read from a single sample in a study of T cells in Graves' hyperthyroidism and ophthalmopathy. TCRdb independently ran MiXCR on the multiplex PCR reads; one entry per CDR3 protein. Found here are about 420,000 distinct CDR3 sequences, 12% to 15% of them singletons; the top ten hold 5.3%. Material: blood. Receptors originate from a woman aged 18 to 35 with Graves' hyperthyroidism. CDR3s include the opening cysteine and the closing phenylalanine or tryptophan. The order of the fields is CDR3 DNA, CDR3 protein, D gene, clone size, V gene, J gene. D genes are given only for firm matches. Size tells how often a clone was seen (once, few, many) or the class of an expanded clone, and some rows leave it out.

TGTGCCAGCAACACCGCTAGCGGGAGGGGGGAGACCCAGTACTTC	CASNTASGRGETQYF	TRBD2	many	TRBV6-2/TRBV6-3	TRBJ2-5
TGCGCCAGCAGCTCCGGGACAGGATTAGCGAACACTGAAGCTTTCTTT	CASSSGTGLANTEAFF	TRBD1	few	TRBV5-1	TRBJ1-1
TGTGCCAGCAGTTACTCGATGAGTGAGCAGTTCTTC	CASSYSMSEQFF	.	many	TRBV6-2/TRBV6-3	TRBJ2-1
TGTGCCAGCAGTCCCTACCCCCTCCGGGACAGGGGTTGGGCTGAAGCTTTCTTT	CASSPYPLRDRGWAEAFF	TRBD1	.	TRBV28	TRBJ1-1
TGTGCCAGCGTCGGACGGAGAAACACTGAAGCTTTCTTT	CASVGRRNTEAFF	.	many	TRBV27	TRBJ1-1
TGTGCCAGCAGTACGATAGCGGGGTATGCAGATACGCAGTATTTT	CASSTIAGYADTQYF	TRBD2	many	TRBV12-3/TRBV12-4	TRBJ2-3
TGTGCCAGCTCGTCGAGGCGGGACTCCTACAATGAGCAGTTCTTC	CASSSRRDSYNEQFF	.	many	TRBV18	TRBJ2-1
TGTGCCAGCAGCTTGGTACTAGCGGAAAATGAGCAGTTCTTC	CASSLVLAENEQFF	TRBD2	many	TRBV5-4	TRBJ2-1
TGCAGTGCTACACCAAACACTGAAGCTTTCTTT	CSATPNTEAFF	.	many	TRBV20-1	TRBJ1-1
TGTGCCAGCAGTTTGAGGCTAGCGGGAGGGATCCACGAGCAGTACTTC	CASSLRLAGGIHEQYF	TRBD2	many	TRBV27	TRBJ2-7
TGTGCCAGCAGCCATACAGCGGGAGGTTACGAGCAGTACTTC	CASSHTAGGYEQYF	TRBD2	few	TRBV14	TRBJ2-7
TGTGCCACGCGAGGGCAGGGTACCTATCAGCCCCAGCATTTT	CATRGQGTYQPQHF	.	many	TRBV6-1	TRBJ1-5
TGTGCCAGCAGCTCGGTAGCGGGAGTAATCACAGATACGCAGTATTTT	CASSSVAGVITDTQYF	TRBD2	.	TRBV7-9	TRBJ2-3
TGCGCCAGCAGCTTTCAGCAGCCGACTAACTATGGCTACACCTTC	CASSFQQPTNYGYTF	.	.	TRBV5-1	TRBJ1-2
TGTGCCAGCAGCATAGAGTTTCAGCCCCAGCATTTT	CASSIEFQPQHF	.	few	TRBV7-9	TRBJ1-5
TGCGCCAGCAGCTTCGAGGGGTCGAACACCGGGGAGCTGTTTTTT	CASSFEGSNTGELFF	.	.	TRBV5-1	TRBJ2-2
TGTGCCAGCAGTCCAGCCCCGGGACAGGGGGGCACTGAAGCTTTCTTT	CASSPAPGQGGTEAFF	TRBD1	few	TRBV28	TRBJ1-1
TGTGCCAGCAGCTTATATTGGACAGCGAGTTTTCCTGAGCAGTTCTTC	CASSLYWTASFPEQFF	.	many	TRBV11-2	TRBJ2-1
TGTGCCAGCAGCCATGGGCTAGCGCCCAACACCGGGGAGCTGTTTTTT	CASSHGLAPNTGELFF	.	many	TRBV4-2	TRBJ2-2
TGTGCCAGCAGCTTAGTGTCCGGAGCTTACAATGAGCAGTTCTTC	CASSLVSGAYNEQFF	.	many	TRBV11-2	TRBJ2-1
TGTGCCAGCAGCCCGGTTCGCGATTACACCGGGGAGCTGTTTTTT	CASSPVRDYTGELFF	.	few	TRBV7-4	TRBJ2-2
TGCAGTGCTATCCAGGGGTGGGGTACTGAAGCTTTCTTT	CSAIQGWGTEAFF	.	.	TRBV20-1	TRBJ1-1
TGTGCCAGCAAGGAGGCTAGCGGGAACCTCCTCAATGAGCAGTTCTTC	CASKEASGNLLNEQFF	TRBD2	many	TRBV28	TRBJ2-1